This T cell receptor (beta chain) was captured by sequencing in a study of cytomegalovirus exposure and HLA in healthy donors. Whole-study context: The study placed around 80% of its roughly 400 genotyped donors in the Caucasian-associated ancestry cluster.

CDR3 length: 11 amino acids. Deletions cut 8 bases from V and 7 bases from J, with 10 bases between. General study points: The authors reported that TCR beta sequences could predict HLA-A and HLA-B alleles. These predictions were accurate for most subjects in the first cohort. Cytomegalovirus-associated TCR beta chains were listed, numbering under 200.

60 Vbeta and 13 Jbeta primers were used in PCR. The data were produced by immunoSEQ multiplex PCR, yet TCRdb's version contains in-frame clones alone and is incomplete. The data show approximately 110,000 clones, 79% seen once. As for this clone: Its antigen is not known.

This sequence was found in a woman aged 18 to 35 in good health and CMV-seropositive. The material sequenced was PBMCs. V is TRBV23-1 and J is TRBJ2-3; D not resolved. TRBV23-1 is an ORF, with its function uncertain. This CDR3 is CASDLRHTQYF. CDR3 in DNA: TGCGCCAGCGACTTACGGCATACGCAGTATTTT.